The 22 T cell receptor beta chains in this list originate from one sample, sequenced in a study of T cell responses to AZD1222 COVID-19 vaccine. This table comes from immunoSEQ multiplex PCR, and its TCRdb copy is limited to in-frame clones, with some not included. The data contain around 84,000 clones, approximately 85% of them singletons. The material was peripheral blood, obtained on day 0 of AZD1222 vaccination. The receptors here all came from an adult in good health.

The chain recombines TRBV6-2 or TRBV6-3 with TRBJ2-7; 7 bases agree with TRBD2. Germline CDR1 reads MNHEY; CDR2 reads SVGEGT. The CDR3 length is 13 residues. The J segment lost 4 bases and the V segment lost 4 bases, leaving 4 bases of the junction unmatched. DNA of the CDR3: TGTGCCAGCAGTTTTTCGGGGGGATACGAGCAGTACTTC. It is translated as CASSFSGGYEQYF.

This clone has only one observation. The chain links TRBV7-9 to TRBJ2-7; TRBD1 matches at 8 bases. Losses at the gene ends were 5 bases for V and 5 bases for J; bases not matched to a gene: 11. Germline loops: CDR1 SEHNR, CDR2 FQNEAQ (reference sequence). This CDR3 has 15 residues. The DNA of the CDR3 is TGTGCCAGCAGCCACCGACAGGGGCGGAGGGACGAGCAGTACTTC. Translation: CASSHRQGRRDEQYF.

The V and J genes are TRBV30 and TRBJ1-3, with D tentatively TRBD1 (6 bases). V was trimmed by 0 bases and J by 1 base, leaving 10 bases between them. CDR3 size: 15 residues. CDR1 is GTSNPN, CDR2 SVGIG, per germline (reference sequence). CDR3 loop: CAWSVGGASGNTIYF. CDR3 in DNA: TGTGCCTGGAGTGTAGGGGGGGCTTCTGGAAACACCATATATTTT.

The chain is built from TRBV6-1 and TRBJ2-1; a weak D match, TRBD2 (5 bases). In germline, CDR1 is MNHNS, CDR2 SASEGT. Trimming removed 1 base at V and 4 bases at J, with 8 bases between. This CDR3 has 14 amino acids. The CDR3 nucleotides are TGTGCCAGCAGTGAAGGGCGGGTTTACAATGAGCAGTTCTTC. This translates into CASSEGRVYNEQFF.

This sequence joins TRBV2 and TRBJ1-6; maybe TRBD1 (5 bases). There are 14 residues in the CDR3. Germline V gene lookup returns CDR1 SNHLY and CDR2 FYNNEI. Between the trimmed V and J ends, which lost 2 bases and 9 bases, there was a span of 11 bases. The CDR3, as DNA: TGTGCCAGCAGTGAATTACAGGAGTCTTCACCCCTCCACTTT. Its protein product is CASSELQESSPLHF.

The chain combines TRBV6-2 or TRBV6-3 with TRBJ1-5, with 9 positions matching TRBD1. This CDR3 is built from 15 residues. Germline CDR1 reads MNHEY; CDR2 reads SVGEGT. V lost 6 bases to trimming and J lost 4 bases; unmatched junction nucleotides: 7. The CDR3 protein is CASSHRGQGNQPQHF. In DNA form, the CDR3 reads TGTGCCAGCAGCCACAGGGGGCAAGGTAATCAGCCCCAGCATTTT.

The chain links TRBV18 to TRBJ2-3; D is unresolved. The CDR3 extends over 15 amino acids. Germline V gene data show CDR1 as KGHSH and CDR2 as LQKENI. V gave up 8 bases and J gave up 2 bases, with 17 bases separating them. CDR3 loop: CASKGWAGSTDTQYF. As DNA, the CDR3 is TGTGCCAGCAAGGGCTGGGCCGGGTCCACAGATACGCAGTATTTT.

The CDR3 nucleotides read TGTGCCAGCAGCCGCACTAGTAAAGAGACCCAGTACTTC. Encoded protein: CASSRTSKETQYF. This sequence joins TRBV6-2 or TRBV6-3 and TRBJ2-5, with D possibly being TRBD2 (5 bases). CDR1 MNHEY and CDR2 SVGEGT come from the germline V gene. Between the trimmed V and J ends, which lost 6 bases and 3 bases, there was a span of 11 bases. The CDR3 totals 13 residues.

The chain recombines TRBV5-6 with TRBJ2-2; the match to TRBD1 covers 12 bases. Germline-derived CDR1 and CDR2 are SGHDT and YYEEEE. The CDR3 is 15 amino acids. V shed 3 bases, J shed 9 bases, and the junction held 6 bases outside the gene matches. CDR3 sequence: CASSYRDRGLRELFF. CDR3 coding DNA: TGTGCCAGCAGCTACCGGGACAGGGGGCTTCGGGAGCTGTTTTTT.

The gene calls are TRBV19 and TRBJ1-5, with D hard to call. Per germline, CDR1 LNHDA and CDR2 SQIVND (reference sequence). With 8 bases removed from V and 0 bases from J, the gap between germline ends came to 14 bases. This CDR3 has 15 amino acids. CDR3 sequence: CASSAEAYSNQPQHF. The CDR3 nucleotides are TGTGCCAGTTCGGCAGAAGCTTATAGCAATCAGCCCCAGCATTTT.

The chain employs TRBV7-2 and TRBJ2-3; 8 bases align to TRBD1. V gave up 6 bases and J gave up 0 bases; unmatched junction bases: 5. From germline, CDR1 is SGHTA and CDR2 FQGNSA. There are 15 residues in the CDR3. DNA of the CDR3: TGTGCCAGCAGTAGACAGGGGACTAGCACAGATACGCAGTATTTT. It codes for CASSRQGTSTDTQYF.

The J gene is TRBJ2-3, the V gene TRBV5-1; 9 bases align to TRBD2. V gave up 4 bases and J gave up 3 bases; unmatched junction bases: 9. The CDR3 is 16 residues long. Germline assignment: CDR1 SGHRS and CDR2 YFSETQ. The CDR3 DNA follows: TGCGCCAGCAGCGGACGCGGGGGGGCCTGGACAGATACGCAGTATTTT. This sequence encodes CASSGRGGAWTDTQYF.

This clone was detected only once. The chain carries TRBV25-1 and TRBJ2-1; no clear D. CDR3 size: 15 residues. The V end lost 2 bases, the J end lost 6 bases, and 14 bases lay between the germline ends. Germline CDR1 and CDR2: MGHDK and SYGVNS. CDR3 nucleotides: TGTGCCAGCAGTGAACATAAGGGAATAAGCAATGAGCAGTTCTTC. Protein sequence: CASSEHKGISNEQFF.

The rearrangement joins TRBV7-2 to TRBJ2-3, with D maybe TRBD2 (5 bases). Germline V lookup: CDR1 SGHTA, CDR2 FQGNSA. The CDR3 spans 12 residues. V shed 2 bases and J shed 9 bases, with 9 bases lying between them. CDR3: CASSLSRGTQYF. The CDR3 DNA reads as TGTGCCAGCAGCTTAAGCAGAGGGACGCAGTATTTT.

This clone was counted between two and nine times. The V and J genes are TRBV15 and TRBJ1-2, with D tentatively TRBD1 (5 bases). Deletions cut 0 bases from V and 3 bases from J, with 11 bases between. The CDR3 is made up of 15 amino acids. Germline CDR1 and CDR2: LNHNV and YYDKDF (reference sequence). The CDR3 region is CATSRDRENYYGYTF. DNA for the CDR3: TGTGCCACCAGCAGAGACAGGGAGAATTACTATGGCTACACCTTC.

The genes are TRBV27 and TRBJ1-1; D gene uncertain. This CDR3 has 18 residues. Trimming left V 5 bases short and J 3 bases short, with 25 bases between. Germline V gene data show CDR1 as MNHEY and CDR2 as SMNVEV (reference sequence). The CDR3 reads CASSKTDGSGRRHTEAFF. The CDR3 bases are TGTGCCAGCAGTAAGACGGACGGGAGCGGGCGGCGGCACACTGAAGCTTTCTTT.

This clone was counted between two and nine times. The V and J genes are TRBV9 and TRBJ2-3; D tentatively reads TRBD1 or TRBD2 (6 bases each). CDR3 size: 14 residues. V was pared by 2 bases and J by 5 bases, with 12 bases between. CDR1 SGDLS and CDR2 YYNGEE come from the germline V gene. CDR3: CASSVYGGRDTQYF. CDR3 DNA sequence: TGTGCCAGCAGCGTCTACGGGGGCCGAGATACGCAGTATTTT.

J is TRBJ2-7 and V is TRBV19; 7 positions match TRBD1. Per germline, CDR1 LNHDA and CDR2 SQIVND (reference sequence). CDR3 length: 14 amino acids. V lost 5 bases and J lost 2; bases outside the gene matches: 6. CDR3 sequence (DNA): TGTGCCAGTAGTTTCCAGGGGGATGCCTACGAGCAGTACTTC. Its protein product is CASSFQGDAYEQYF.

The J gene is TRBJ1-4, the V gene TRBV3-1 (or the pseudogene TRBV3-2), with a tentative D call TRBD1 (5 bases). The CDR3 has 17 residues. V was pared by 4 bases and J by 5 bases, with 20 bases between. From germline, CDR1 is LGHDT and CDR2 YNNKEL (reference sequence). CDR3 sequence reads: CASSLADLGGRNEKLFF. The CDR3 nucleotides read TGTGCCAGCAGCCTAGCCGATTTGGGGGGGAGGAATGAAAAACTGTTTTTT.

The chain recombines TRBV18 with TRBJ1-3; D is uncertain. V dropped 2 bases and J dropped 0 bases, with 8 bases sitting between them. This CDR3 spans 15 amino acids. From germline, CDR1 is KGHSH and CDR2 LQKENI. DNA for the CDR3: TGTGCCAGCTCACCAACCAGAGGCTCTGGAAACACCATATATTTT. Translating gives CASSPTRGSGNTIYF.

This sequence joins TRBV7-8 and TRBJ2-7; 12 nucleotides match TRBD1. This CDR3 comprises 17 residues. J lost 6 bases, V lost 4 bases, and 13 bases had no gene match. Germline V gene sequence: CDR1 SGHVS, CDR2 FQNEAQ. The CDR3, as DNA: TGTGCCAGCAGCTGGCACCGGGACAGGGGGCCCCTGGGCGAGCAGTACTTC. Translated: CASSWHRDRGPLGEQYF.

The DNA of the CDR3 is TGTGCCAGCAGCCGGGACACCTCTTTCTATGGCTACACCTTC. Translating gives CASSRDTSFYGYTF. This chain links TRBV3-1 (or the pseudogene TRBV3-2) with TRBJ1-2; D may be TRBD1 (6 bases). The CDR3 runs 14 residues. V gave up 4 bases and J gave up 4 bases, with 13 bases separating them. Germline CDR1 and CDR2: LGHDT and YNNKEL (reference sequence).